Listed here is a single TCR beta chain. This sample was taken from a study of blood T cell repertoires in COVID-19. Overall study context: The samples span acute and convalescent COVID-19 from the United States, Italy and Spain.

From germline, CDR1 is MNHEY and CDR2 SVGAGI. Trimming took 0 bases from V and 6 from J; bases not matched to a gene: 7. This CDR3 comprises 16 residues. Using immunoSEQ multiplex PCR, the repertoire was profiled, and TCRdb retains in-frame clones only, with some absent. The sample has around 110,000 clones; 90% are singletons. This clonotype was sampled from a human donor with active COVID-19. The donor label of this sample is uncertain. The sample consisted of peripheral blood. The genes are TRBV6-5 and TRBJ1-4; 7 nucleotides align to TRBD1. The CDR3: CASSYSIGTGDEKLFF. The CDR3 DNA reads as TGTGCCAGCAGTTACTCGATAGGTACAGGGGATGAAAAACTGTTTTTT.